These 30 T cell receptor beta chains were all obtained from the same sample, sequenced in a study of CXCR3-negative and CXCR3-positive naive CD8 T cells. Whole-study findings and limits: More hydrophobic TRB CDR3s were found in CXCR3-positive naive cells than in CXCR3-negative naive cells.

5' RACE with UMI labels generated the TRB cDNA libraries. Each CDR3 protein gets one entry in TCRdb, which reprocessed the 5' RACE reads and gives no DNA. The sample includes about 150,000 distinct CDR3 sequences. The antigens for these receptors are not known. Sequenced input: naive CXCR3+ CD8+ T cells from blood. Subset specified: CD45RO-CCR7+CD27+CD95- naive CD8+ T cells expressing CXCR3 (TNR3+). The source of these receptors is a human donor in good health. Some clones in this sample may be carry-over from other donors' samples.

This chain joins TRBV6-1 and TRBJ2-4; TCRdb selects TRBD2, and the lack of DNA leaves this call unchecked. The germline gives CDR1 MNHNS, CDR2 SASEGT. The CDR3 extends over 16 amino acids. CDR3 in amino acids: CASSERLAQAKNIQYF.

The V call is TRBV7-9, the J call TRBJ1-1. Per germline, CDR1 SEHNR and CDR2 FQNEAQ (reference sequence). The CDR3 has 12 amino acids. The CDR3 region is CASSRQSRSYYF.

This rearrangement joins TRBV3-1 to TRBJ2-1. The V gene's germline CDR1 is LGHDT and CDR2 YNNKEL (reference sequence). The CDR3 length is 16 residues. CDR3 sequence reads: CASSQDRISSYNEQFF.

The J gene is TRBJ2-1, the V gene TRBV7-8; TCRdb names TRBD1, which stays unverified in the absence of DNA. Germline loops: CDR1 SGHVS, CDR2 FQNEAQ. The CDR3 sequence is 15 residues long. This chain's CDR3 is CASSPWTGSYNEQFF.

The chain employs TRBV28 and TRBJ2-4; TCRdb outputs TRBD1, but without DNA this stays unchecked. This CDR3 has 14 amino acids. Per germline, CDR1 MDHEN and CDR2 SYDVKM. CDR3: CASSWRQGKNIQYF. The full variable domain, rest sourced from reference TRBV28 and TRBJ2-4, is DVKVTQSSRYLVKRTGEKVFLECVQDMDHENMFWYRQDPGLGLRLIYFSYDVKMKEKGDIPEGYSVSREKKERFSLILESASTNQTSMYLCASSWRQGKNIQYFGAGTRLSVL.

V is TRBV4-1 and J is TRBJ1-1. Germline lookup yields CDR1 MGHRA and CDR2 YSYEKL. This CDR3 contains 15 residues. This CDR3 is CASSPLGSFYTEAFF.

The rearrangement links TRBV19 to TRBJ2-1; checking the TCRdb D call of TRBD1 is not possible without DNA. The germline V gene encodes CDR1 LNHDA and CDR2 SQIVND (reference sequence). CDR3 length: 13 amino acids. The CDR3 loop is CASSPAEDNEQFF.

The chain combines TRBV4-2 with TRBJ2-1; TCRdb selects TRBD2, and the lack of DNA leaves this call unchecked. The length of the CDR3 is 18 residues. Germline CDR1 and CDR2: LGHNA and YNFKEQ. CDR3 protein: CASSQGELVVEPYNEQFF.

This rearrangement joins TRBV5-5 to TRBJ1-5; there is no DNA to check the TCRdb D call of TRBD1. Germline V lookup: CDR1 SGHKS, CDR2 YYEKEE (reference sequence). The CDR3 runs 15 residues. CDR3 in amino acids: CASSLGQGLSQPQHF.

V and J are TRBV5-1 and TRBJ1-1; TCRdb picks TRBD1, but there is no DNA to check that call. The CDR3 runs 16 residues. Germline CDR1 SGHRS, CDR2 YFSETQ. This CDR3 is CASSFSGVSLATEAFF.

The rearrangement uses TRBV29-1 and TRBJ1-4; TCRdb's D call of TRBD1 is untestable without DNA. The CDR3 is made up of 13 amino acids. The germline gives CDR1 SQVTM, CDR2 ANQGSEA. The CDR3 loop reads CSVATGLDEKLFF. Supplemented by reference TRBV29-1 and TRBJ1-4, the full variable domain reads SAVISQKPSRDICQRGTSLTIQCQVDSQVTMMFWYRQQPGQSLTLIATANQGSEATYESGFVIDKFPISRPNLTFSTLTVSNMSPEDSSIYLCSVATGLDEKLFFGSGTQLSVL.

The rearrangement joins TRBV10-1 to TRBJ1-2; TCRdb's D gene call, TRBD1, goes unchecked for lack of DNA. Looked up from germline, CDR1 is WNHNN and CDR2 is SYGVQD (reference sequence). This CDR3 is 14 amino acids long. CDR3 region: CASSESNGGYGYTF.

The chain carries TRBV29-1 and TRBJ2-6; TCRdb gives TRBD1 as the D gene, but with no DNA this cannot be confirmed. This CDR3 has 15 residues. Germline V gene sequence: CDR1 SQVTM, CDR2 ANQGSEA. The CDR3 protein is CSVAQGAPEANVLTF.

V and J are TRBV27 and TRBJ2-7; TCRdb outputs TRBD2, but without DNA this stays unchecked. There are 14 residues in the CDR3. The germline CDR1 and CDR2 sequences are MNHEY and SMNVEV (reference sequence). CDR3 region: CAGSLAGGSYEQYF.

The CDR3 protein is CASSSLAGRTYEQYF. The rearrangement joins TRBV12-3 or TRBV12-4 to TRBJ2-7; the D call of TRBD2 rests on TCRdb alone, since no DNA is present to check it. The CDR3 has 15 amino acids.

The genes are TRBV28 and TRBJ2-3; without DNA, the TCRdb call of TRBD2 cannot be checked. CDR1 is MDHEN and CDR2 is SYDVKM in the germline V gene. The CDR3 is 14 residues long. The CDR3 sequence: CASSSRLGVDTQYF. The variable domain in full, with the rest retrieved from reference TRBV28 and TRBJ2-3, is DVKVTQSSRYLVKRTGEKVFLECVQDMDHENMFWYRQDPGLGLRLIYFSYDVKMKEKGDIPEGYSVSREKKERFSLILESASTNQTSMYLCASSSRLGVDTQYFGPGTRLTVL.

The chain joins TRBV6-5 to TRBJ2-2; TCRdb indicates TRBD1, and absent DNA this call remains unverified. Germline loops: CDR1 MNHEY, CDR2 SVGAGI. This CDR3 has 17 residues. The CDR3 loop is CASSYSRGRPNTGELFF.

The chain employs TRBV28 and TRBJ1-2. Germline V gene lookup returns CDR1 MDHEN and CDR2 SYDVKM. The CDR3 totals 15 residues. The CDR3 protein is CASSLATNVPYGYTF.

J is TRBJ2-5 and V is TRBV2; the TCRdb call, TRBD2, lacks DNA for checking. The CDR3 totals 13 residues. CDR1 is SNHLY, CDR2 FYNNEI, per germline. CDR3 sequence reads: CASSEWGAEAQYF.

The chain uses TRBV4-2 and TRBJ2-7; TCRdb returns TRBD1, unconfirmable since there is no DNA. The CDR3 totals 16 residues. Germline CDR1 LGHNA, CDR2 YNFKEQ. This CDR3 reads CASSQEGGDSSYEQYF.

The CDR3 is CASSAGTSGGHTDTQYF. The chain combines TRBV2 with TRBJ2-3; TCRdb's D call, TRBD2, is unchecked because there is no DNA. The CDR3 loop spans 17 amino acids. Germline CDR1 is SNHLY and CDR2 is FYNNEI.

The chain has TRBV20-1 and TRBJ1-1; the D gene TCRdb calls, TRBD1, cannot be checked with no DNA. The V gene's germline CDR1 is DFQATT and CDR2 SNEGSKA (reference sequence). The CDR3 loop spans 16 amino acids. The CDR3 region is CSARDFQGLGGAEAFF.

This chain links TRBV12-3 or TRBV12-4 with TRBJ2-2. This CDR3 is 16 amino acids long. The CDR3 region is CASSLPGEIGTGELFF.

CDR3 amino acids: CSVEFVVGELFF. V is TRBV29-1 and J is TRBJ2-2. The CDR3 has 12 residues. The germline CDR1 and CDR2 sequences are SQVTM and ANQGSEA.

This chain uses TRBV11-2 with TRBJ2-1; there is no DNA to check the TCRdb D call of TRBD1. The CDR3 spans 14 residues. Germline V gene sequence: CDR1 SGHAT, CDR2 FQNNGV. The CDR3 region is CASSLWTGVDEQFF.

The gene calls are TRBV29-1 and TRBJ2-7; the D gene TCRdb calls, TRBD2, cannot be checked with no DNA. The CDR3 runs 13 residues. The V gene's germline CDR1 is SQVTM and CDR2 ANQGSEA. The CDR3 loop is CSIKLATPYEQYF.

The chain joins TRBV29-1 to TRBJ2-7. Germline lookup yields CDR1 SQVTM and CDR2 ANQGSEA. This CDR3 region has 11 residues. CDR3: CSVEVYGEQYF.

The chain carries TRBV28 and TRBJ2-7. This CDR3 is built from 12 residues. Germline CDR1 MDHEN, CDR2 SYDVKM. The CDR3 sequence is CASSSAGMEQYF.

V is TRBV29-1 and J is TRBJ1-2; absent DNA, TCRdb's TRBD1 call cannot be checked. This CDR3 has 11 residues. Germline lookup yields CDR1 SQVTM and CDR2 ANQGSEA. The CDR3 here is CSVPEFYGYTF.

This CDR3 is CSVRGQGGEQYF. The rearrangement links TRBV29-1 to TRBJ2-7; TCRdb outputs TRBD1, but without DNA this stays unchecked. The germline CDR1 and CDR2 sequences are SQVTM and ANQGSEA. This CDR3 spans 12 amino acids.